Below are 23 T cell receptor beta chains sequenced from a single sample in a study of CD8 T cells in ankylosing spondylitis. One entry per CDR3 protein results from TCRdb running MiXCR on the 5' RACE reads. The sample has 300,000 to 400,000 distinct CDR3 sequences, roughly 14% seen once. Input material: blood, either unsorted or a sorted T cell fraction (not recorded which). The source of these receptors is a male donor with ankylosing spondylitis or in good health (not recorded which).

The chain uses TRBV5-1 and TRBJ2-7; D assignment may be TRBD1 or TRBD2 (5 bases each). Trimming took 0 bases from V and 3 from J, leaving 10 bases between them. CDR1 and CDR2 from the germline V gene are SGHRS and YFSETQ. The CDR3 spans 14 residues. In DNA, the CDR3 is TGCGCCAGCAGCTTGGGGGGGAGCGGCTACGAGCAGTACTTC. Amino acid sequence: CASSLGGSGYEQYF.

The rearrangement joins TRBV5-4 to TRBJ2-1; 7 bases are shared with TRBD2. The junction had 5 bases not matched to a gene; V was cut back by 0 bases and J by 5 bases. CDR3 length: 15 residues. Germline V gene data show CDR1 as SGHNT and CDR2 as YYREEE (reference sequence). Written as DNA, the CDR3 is TGTGCCAGCAGCTTGGTTGGGAGGGCGGACAATGAGCAGTTCTTC. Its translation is CASSLVGRADNEQFF.

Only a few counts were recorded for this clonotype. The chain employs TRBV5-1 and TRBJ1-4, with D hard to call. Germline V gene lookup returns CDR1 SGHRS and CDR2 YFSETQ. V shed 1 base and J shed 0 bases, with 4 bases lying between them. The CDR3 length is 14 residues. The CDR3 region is CASSLTATNEKLFF. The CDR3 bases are TGCGCCAGCAGCTTGACAGCAACTAATGAAAAACTGTTTTTT.

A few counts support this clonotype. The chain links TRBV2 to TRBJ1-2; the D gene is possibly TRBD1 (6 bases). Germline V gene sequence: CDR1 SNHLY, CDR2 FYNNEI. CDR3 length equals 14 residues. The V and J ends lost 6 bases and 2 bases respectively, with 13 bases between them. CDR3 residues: CASSRGGLNYGYTF. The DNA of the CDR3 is TGTGCCAGCAGCCGGGGGGGGCTCAACTATGGCTACACCTTC.

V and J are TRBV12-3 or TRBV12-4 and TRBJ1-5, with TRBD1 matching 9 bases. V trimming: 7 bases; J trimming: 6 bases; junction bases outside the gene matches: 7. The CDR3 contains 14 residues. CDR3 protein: CASNIQGAGQPQHF. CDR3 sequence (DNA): TGTGCCAGCAATATACAGGGGGCAGGTCAGCCCCAGCATTTT.

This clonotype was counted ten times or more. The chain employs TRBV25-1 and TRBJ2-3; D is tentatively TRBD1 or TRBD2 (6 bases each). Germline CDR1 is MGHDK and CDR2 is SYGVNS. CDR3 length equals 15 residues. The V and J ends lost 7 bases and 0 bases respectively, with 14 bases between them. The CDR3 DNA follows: TGTGCCAGCAACGAAGGGGGGACCAGCACAGATACGCAGTATTTT. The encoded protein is CASNEGGTSTDTQYF.

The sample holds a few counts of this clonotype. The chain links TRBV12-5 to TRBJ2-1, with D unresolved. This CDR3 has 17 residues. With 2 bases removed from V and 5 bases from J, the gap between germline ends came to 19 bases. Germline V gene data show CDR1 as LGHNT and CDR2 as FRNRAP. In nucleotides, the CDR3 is TGTGCTAGTGGTTTGAATATTCAGACCGCCGCTAACAATGAGCAGTTCTTC. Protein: CASGLNIQTAANNEQFF.

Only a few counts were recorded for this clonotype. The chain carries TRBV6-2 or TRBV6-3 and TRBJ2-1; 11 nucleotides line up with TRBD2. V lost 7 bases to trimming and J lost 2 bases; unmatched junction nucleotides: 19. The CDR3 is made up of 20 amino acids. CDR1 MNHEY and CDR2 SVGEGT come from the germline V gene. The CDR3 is CASKRNSGGTGLAAYNEQFF. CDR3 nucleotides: TGTGCCAGCAAAAGAAACTCAGGGGGGACGGGACTAGCGGCCTACAATGAGCAGTTCTTC.

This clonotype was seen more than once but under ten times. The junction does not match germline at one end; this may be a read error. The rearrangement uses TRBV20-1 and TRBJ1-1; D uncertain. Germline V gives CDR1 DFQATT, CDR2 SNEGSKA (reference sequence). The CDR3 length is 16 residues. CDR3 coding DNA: TGCAGTGCTAGAGGAGGGAGGGCGCCGTGGAACGCTGAAGCTTTCTTT. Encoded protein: CSARGGRAPWNAEAFF.

This chain's CDR3 is CSGGQGYTGELFF. The CDR3 DNA reads TGCAGCGGGGGACAGGGTTACACCGGGGAGCTGTTTTTT. The chain carries TRBV29-1 and TRBJ2-2; 9 bases are a match to TRBD1. The CDR3 spans 13 residues. CDR1 is SQVTM, CDR2 ANQGSEA, per germline. V was pared by 7 bases and J by 3 bases, with 3 bases of the junction left unmatched.

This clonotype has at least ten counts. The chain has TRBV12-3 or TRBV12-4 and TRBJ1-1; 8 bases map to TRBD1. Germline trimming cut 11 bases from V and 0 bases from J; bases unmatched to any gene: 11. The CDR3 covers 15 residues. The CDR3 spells CAASPGTGMNTEAFF. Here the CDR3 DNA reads TGTGCCGCCTCCCCCGGGACAGGAATGAACACTGAAGCTTTCTTT.

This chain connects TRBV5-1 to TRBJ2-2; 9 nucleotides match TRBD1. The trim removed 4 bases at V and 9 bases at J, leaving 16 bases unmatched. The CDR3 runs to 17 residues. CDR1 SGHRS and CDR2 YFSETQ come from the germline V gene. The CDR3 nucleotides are TGCGCCAGCAGCGGACCCGGACAGGGGTTGTCTTTCAGGGAGCTGTTTTTT. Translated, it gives CASSGPGQGLSFRELFF.

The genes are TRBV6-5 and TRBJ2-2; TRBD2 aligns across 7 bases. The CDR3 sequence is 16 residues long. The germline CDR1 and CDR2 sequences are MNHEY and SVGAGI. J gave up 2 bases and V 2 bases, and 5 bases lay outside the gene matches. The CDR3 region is CASSYRGAGNTGELFF. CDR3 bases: TGTGCCAGCAGTTACAGGGGAGCGGGAAACACCGGGGAGCTGTTTTTT.

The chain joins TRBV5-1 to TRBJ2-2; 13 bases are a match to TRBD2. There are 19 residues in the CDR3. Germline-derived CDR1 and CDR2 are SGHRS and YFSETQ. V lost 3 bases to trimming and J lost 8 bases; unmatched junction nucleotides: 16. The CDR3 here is CASSSDLFGLAGEWGELFF. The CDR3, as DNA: TGCGCCAGCAGCTCCGACCTTTTCGGACTAGCGGGAGAGTGGGGGGAGCTGTTTTTT.

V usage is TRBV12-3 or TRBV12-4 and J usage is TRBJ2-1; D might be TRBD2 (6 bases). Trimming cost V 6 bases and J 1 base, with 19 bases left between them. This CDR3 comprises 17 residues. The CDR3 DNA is TGTGCCAGCAGCACCCCCGGGCCTCGGGGGTCCTACAATGAGCAGTTCTTC. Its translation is CASSTPGPRGSYNEQFF.

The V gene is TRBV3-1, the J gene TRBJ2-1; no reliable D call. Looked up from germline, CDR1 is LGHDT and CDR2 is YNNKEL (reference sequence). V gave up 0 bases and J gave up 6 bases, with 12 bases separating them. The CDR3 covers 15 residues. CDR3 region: CASSQEHANPNEQFF. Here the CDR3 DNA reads TGTGCCAGCAGCCAAGAACACGCCAACCCCAATGAGCAGTTCTTC.

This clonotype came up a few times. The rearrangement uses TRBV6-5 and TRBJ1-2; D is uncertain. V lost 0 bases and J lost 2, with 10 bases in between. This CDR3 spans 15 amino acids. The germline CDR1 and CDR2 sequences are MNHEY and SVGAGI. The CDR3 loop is CASSYSMQINYGYTF. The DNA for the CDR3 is TGTGCCAGCAGTTACTCGATGCAGATCAACTATGGCTACACCTTC.

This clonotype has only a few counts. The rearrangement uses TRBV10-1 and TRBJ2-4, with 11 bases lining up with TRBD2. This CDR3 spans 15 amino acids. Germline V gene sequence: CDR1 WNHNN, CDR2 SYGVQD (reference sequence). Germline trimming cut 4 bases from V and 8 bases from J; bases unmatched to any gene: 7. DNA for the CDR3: TGCGCCAGCAGTGGACTAGCGGGGCCTACCGACATTCAGTACTTC. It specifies CASSGLAGPTDIQYF.

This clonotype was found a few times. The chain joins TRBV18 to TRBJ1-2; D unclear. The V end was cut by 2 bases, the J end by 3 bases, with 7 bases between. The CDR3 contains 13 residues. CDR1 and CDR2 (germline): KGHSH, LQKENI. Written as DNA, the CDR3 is TGTGCCAGCTCACCAGACCCAGACTATGGCTACACCTTC. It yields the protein CASSPDPDYGYTF.

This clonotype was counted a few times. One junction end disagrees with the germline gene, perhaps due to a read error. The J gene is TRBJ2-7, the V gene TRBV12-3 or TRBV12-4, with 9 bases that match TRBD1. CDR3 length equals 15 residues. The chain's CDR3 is CASSLGGQGIYGQYF. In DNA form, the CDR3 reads TGTGCCAGCAGTTTAGGGGGACAGGGTATTTACGGGCAGTACTTC.

CDR3 protein: CASSLEGRGNIQYF. As DNA, the CDR3 is TGTGCCAGCAGCTTGGAGGGGAGGGGAAACATTCAGTACTTC. The chain has TRBV5-6 and TRBJ2-4; 7 bases are shared with TRBD2. CDR3 size: 14 residues. Germline V lookup: CDR1 SGHDT, CDR2 YYEEEE. The J segment lost 6 bases and the V segment lost 0 bases, leaving 3 bases of the junction unmatched. The whole variable domain, filled in from reference TRBV5-6 and TRBJ2-4, reads DAGVTQSPTHLIKTRGQQVTLRCSPKSGHDTVSWYQQALGQGPQFIFQYYEEEERQRGNFPDRFSGHQFPNYSSELNVNALLLGDSALYLCASSLEGRGNIQYFGAGTRLSVL.

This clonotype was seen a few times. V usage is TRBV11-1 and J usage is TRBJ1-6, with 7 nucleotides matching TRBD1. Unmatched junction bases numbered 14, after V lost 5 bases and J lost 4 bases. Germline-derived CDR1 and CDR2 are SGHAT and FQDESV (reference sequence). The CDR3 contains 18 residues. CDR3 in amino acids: CASSGDRVQMSYNSPLHF. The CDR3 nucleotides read TGTGCCAGCAGCGGAGACAGGGTCCAGATGAGTTATAATTCACCCCTCCACTTT. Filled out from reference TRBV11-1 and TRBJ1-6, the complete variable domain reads EAEVAQSPRYKITEKSQAVAFWCDPISGHATLYWYRQILGQGPELLVQFQDESVVDDSQLPKDRFSAERLKGVDSTLKIQPAELGDSAMYLCASSGDRVQMSYNSPLHFGNGTRLTVT.

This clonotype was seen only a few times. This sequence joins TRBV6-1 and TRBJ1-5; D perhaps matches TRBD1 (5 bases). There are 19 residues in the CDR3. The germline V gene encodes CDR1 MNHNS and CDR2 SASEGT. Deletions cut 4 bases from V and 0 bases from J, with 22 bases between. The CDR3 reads CASSGPRDGGGYSNQPQHF. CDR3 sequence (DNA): TGTGCCAGCAGTGGCCCCCGAGATGGGGGAGGCTATAGCAATCAGCCCCAGCATTTT.